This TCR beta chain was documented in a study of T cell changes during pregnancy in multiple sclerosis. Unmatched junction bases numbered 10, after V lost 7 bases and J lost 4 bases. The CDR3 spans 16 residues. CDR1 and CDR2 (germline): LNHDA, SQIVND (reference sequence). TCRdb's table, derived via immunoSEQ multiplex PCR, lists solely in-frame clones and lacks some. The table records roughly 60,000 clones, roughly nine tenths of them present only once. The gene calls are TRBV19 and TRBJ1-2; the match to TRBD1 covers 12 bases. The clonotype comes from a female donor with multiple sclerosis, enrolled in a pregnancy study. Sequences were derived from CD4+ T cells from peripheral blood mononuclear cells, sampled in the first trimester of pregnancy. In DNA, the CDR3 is TGTGCCAGTATCTCCGGGACAGGGGGCTCGGGCTATGGCTACACCTTC. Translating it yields CASISGTGGSGYGYTF.